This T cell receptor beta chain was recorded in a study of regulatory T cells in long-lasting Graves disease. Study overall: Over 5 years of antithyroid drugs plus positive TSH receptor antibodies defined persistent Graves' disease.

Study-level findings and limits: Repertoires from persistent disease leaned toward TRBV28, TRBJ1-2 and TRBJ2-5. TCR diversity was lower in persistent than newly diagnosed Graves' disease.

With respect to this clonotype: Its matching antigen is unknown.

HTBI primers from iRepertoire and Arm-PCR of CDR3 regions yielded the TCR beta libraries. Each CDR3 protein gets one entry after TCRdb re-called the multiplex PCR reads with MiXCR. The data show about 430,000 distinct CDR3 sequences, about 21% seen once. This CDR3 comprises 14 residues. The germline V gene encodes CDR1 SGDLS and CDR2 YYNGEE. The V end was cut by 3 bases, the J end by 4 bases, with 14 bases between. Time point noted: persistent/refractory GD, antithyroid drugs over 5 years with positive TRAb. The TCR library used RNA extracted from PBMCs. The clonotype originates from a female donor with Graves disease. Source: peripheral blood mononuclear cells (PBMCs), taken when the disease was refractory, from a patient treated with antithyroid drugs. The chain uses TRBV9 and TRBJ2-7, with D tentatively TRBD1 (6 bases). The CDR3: CASSAQGSIYEQYF. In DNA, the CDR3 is TGTGCCAGCAGCGCCCAGGGGAGCATATACGAGCAGTACTTC.